Detailed here is one TCR beta chain. The antigen is unknown. This entry comes from a study of CD8+CD57+ T cells in acquired aplastic anemia. Whole-study context: CD4+ and CD8+ cells, once sorted, gave DNA averaging around 3.2 ug. Study findings and constraints: Over 25 CD8+ CDR3 sequences occurred in both the patients and the controls.

In patients chosen for sequencing, flow cytometry had shown CD8+CD57+ cell expansion. Every one of the patients had aplastic anemia (severe, acquired). Patients were therapy-naive when their blood was sampled. The CDR3 covers 13 residues. V was pared by 3 bases and J by 4 bases, with 9 bases between. It was genomic DNA that served as the template for profiling TCR beta VDJ and CDR3. One entry per CDR3 protein results from TCRdb running MiXCR on the reads. The sample shows 200,000 or so distinct CDR3 sequences, just under 50% of them seen only once. The TCR was taken from a human donor with aplastic anemia. The specimen sequenced was sorted CD4+, CD8+, or CD8+CD57+ T cells (not recorded which) from PBMCs. This chain connects TRBV12-3 or TRBV12-4 to TRBJ1-1, with D unresolved. The CDR3 loop is CASSFFKGTEAFF. CDR3 coding DNA: TGTGCCAGCAGTTTCTTTAAGGGCACTGAAGCTTTCTTT.